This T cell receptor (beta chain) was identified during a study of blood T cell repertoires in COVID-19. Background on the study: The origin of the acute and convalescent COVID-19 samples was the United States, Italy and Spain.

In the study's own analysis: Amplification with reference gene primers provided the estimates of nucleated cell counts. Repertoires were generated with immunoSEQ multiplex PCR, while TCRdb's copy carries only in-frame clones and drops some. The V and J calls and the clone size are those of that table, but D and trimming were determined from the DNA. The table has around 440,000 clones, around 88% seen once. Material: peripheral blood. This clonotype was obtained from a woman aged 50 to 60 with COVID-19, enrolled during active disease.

CDR3 loop: CASRGSGYTF. CDR3 DNA sequence: TGTGCCAGCAGGGGGAGTGGCTACACCTTC. The V call is TRBV2, the J call TRBJ1-2; no clear D gene. CDR1 SNHLY and CDR2 FYNNEI come from the germline V gene. V dropped 6 bases and J dropped 7 bases, with 6 bases sitting between them. CDR3 size: 10 residues.